One TCR beta chain is described in this entry. As yet, its antigen is unknown. Libraries were prepared by immunoSEQ multiplex PCR; TCRdb keeps only in-frame clonotypes and omits some of them. The repertoire consists of 70,000 to 95,000 clones, with more than 80% occurring once and the leading ten covering 0.7% to 0.95%. Regarding time point: week 23, last vaccination. Topical imiquimod accompanied each vaccine dose, which consisted of 300 ug of mutant IDH1 20-mer peptide. The record originates from a study of a mutant IDH1 vaccine in newly diagnosed glioma. This CDR3 comprises 15 residues. The rearrangement links TRBV21-1 to TRBJ2-7. TRBV21-1 is described as a pseudogene. The material sequenced was PBMCs, taken from a glioma patient whose treatment included an IDH1 peptide vaccine. The source of this sequence is a woman aged 50 to 60 with glioma. CDR3 DNA sequence: TGTGCCAGCAGCTTACGGGACGGACAATACTACGAGCAGTACTTC. Its translation: CASSLRDGQYYEQYF.